Listed below are T cell receptor beta chains from one sample, sequenced in a study of cytomegalovirus exposure and HLA in healthy donors. The table came from immunoSEQ multiplex PCR; TCRdb's copy has only in-frame clones and leaves some out. The sample records more than 80,000 clones, around 64% being singletons. The sequencing sample was made of PBMCs. These receptors were taken from a man in his fifties or sixties in good health and CMV-seronegative. Both conserved end residues are part of each CDR3. The D gene is left open where the match is weak. A row's size may be missing; if present it is once, few, many or a size class.

TRBD1 | TRBJ1-4 | 16 | few | TRBV2 | TGTGCCAGCAGTGATTTTAGGGACAGGGGAAACGAAAAACTGTTTTTT | CASSDFRDRGNEKLFF
- | TRBJ1-2 | 13 | - | TRBV27 | TGTGCCAGCAGTCCCAATCGGAACTATGGCTACACCTTC | CASSPNRNYGYTF
- | TRBJ2-5 | 15 | - | TRBV9 | TGTGCCAGCAGCGTAGTACCCGGTTGGGGAGAGACCCAGTACTTC | CASSVVPGWGETQYF
- | TRBJ1-2 | 20 | - | TRBV21-1 | TGTGCCAGCACCAGTCCCGGGACAGGGAACCCAACCCCAGCTAACTATGGCTACACCTTC | CASTSPGTGNPTPANYGYTF
TRBD1 | TRBJ2-7 | 12 | few | TRBV29-1 | TGCAGCGTCGGACAGGGGGCCGGGGAGCAGTACTTC | CSVGQGAGEQYF
- | TRBJ1-2 | 14 | - | TRBV6-6 | TGTGCCAGCAGTCAGGCAGCTGCTAACTATGGCTACACCTTC | CASSQAAANYGYTF
- | TRBJ2-7 | 15 | - | TRBV19 | TGTGCCAGTAGCGCTGGCCAGGGATTGTCCTACGAGCAGTACTTC | CASSAGQGLSYEQYF
- | TRBJ2-1 | 14 | - | TRBV30 | TGTGCCTGGAGTCTAAGGGGCTCCTACAATGAGCAGTTCTTC | CAWSLRGSYNEQFF
- | TRBJ2-2 | 14 | - | TRBV6-1 | TGTGCCAGCAGTGAACAACAGGGCACCGGGGAGCTGTTTTTT | CASSEQQGTGELFF
TRBD1 | TRBJ1-2 | 16 | few | TRBV15 | TGTGCCACCAGCAGGCTTGGACAGGGACGGGGGTATGGCTACACCTTC | CATSRLGQGRGYGYTF
- | TRBJ2-7 | 16 | - | TRBV28 | TGTGCCAGCAGTCCCCCCCAGGGTATCATATCCTACGAGCAGTACTTC | CASSPPQGIISYEQYF
TRBD1 | TRBJ1-5 | 15 | - | TRBV6-5 | TGTGCCAGCAGGGAGGGGACAGCTGCTAATCAGCCCCAGCATTTT | CASREGTAANQPQHF
TRBD1 | TRBJ2-5 | 17 | - | TRBV5-1 | TGCGCCAGCAGCCCAAAGACAGGGATGATTACCCAAGAGACCCAGTACTTC | CASSPKTGMITQETQYF
TRBD1 | TRBJ2-4 | 15 | - | TRBV19 | TGTGCCAGTAGTATAGATCGGGCAGGGGGAGACATTCAGTACTTC | CASSIDRAGGDIQYF